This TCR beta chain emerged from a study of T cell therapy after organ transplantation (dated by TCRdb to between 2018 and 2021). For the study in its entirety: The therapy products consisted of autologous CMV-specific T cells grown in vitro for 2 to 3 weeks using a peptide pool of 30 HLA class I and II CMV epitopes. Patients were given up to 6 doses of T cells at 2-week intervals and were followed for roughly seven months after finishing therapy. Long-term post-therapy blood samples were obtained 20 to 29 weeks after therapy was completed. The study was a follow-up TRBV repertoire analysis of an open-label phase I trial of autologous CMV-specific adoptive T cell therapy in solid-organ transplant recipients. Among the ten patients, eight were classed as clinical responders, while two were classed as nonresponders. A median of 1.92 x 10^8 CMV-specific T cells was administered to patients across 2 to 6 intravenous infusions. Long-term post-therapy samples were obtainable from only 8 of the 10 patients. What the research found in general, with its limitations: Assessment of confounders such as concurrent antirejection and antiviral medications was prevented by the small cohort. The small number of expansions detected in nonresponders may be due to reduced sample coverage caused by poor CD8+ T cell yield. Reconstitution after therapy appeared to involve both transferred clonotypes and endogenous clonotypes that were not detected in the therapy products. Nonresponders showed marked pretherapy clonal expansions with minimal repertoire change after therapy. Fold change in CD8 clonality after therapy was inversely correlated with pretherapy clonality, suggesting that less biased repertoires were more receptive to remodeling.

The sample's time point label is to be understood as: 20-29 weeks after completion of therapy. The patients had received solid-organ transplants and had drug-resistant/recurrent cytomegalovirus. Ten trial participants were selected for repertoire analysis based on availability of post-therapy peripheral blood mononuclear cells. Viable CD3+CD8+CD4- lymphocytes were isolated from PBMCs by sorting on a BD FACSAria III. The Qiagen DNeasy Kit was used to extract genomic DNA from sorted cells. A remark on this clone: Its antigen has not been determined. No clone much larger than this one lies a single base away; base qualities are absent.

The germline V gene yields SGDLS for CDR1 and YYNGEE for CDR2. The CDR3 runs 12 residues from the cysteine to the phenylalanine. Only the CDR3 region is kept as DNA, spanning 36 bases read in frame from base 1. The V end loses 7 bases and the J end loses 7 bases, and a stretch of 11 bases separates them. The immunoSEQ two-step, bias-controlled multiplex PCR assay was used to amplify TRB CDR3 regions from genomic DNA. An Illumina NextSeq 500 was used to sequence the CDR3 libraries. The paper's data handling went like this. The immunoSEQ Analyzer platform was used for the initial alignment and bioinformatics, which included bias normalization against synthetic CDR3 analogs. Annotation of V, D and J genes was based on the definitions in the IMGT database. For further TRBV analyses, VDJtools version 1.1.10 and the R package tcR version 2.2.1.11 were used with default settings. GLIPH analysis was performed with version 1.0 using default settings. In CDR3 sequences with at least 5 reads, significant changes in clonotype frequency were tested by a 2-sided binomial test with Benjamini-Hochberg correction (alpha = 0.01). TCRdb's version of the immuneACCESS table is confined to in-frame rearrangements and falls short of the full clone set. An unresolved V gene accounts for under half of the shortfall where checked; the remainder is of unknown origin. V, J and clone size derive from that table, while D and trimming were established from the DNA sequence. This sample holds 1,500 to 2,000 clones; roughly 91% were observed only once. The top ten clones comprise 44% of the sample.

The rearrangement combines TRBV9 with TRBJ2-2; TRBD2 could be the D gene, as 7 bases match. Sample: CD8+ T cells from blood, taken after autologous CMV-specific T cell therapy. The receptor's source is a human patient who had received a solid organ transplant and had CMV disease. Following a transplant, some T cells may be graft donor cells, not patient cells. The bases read TGTGCCAGCGGACTAGGGGGCGGGGAGCTGTTTTTT. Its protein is CASGLGGGELFF.